Following are 27 T cell receptor beta chains from one sample sequenced in a study of cytomegalovirus exposure and HLA in healthy donors. It was with 60 Vbeta and 13 Jbeta primers that the PCR ran. TCRdb's copy holds only in-frame clones and misses some; the assay was immunoSEQ multiplex PCR. The repertoire has about 67,000 clones, 80% to 90% of them found once; the top ten carry around an eighth. Sequencing was done on a sample of PBMCs. The source is a young woman in good health and CMV-seropositive.

This sequence joins TRBV2 and TRBJ2-3, with TRBD2 matching over 9 bases. The CDR3 contains 16 residues. CDR1 SNHLY and CDR2 FYNNEI come from the germline V gene. The trim removed 7 bases at V and 4 bases at J, leaving 12 bases unmatched. CDR3 residues: CASTGGGRVSADTQYF. The CDR3 bases are TGTGCCAGCACGGGCGGCGGGAGGGTTAGCGCAGATACGCAGTATTTT.

The J gene is TRBJ2-2, the V gene TRBV2, with a weak D call TRBD1 (5 bases). CDR1 and CDR2 from the germline V gene are SNHLY and FYNNEI. Trimming took 5 bases from V and 4 from J, leaving 14 bases between them. This CDR3 is built from 15 residues. CDR3 nucleotide sequence: TGTGCCAGCAGTCTGACAGATACACTCACCGGGGAGCTGTTTTTT. Its protein is CASSLTDTLTGELFF.

The table lists this clone with a count of one. The rearrangement links TRBV18 to TRBJ2-2; 8 bases agree with TRBD2. J gave up 6 bases and V 1 base, and 7 bases lay outside the gene matches. CDR1 KGHSH and CDR2 LQKENI come from the germline V gene. The CDR3 consists of 16 residues. This CDR3 reads CASSPLGRGRPGELFF. DNA for the CDR3: TGTGCCAGCTCACCACTCGGGAGGGGAAGGCCCGGGGAGCTGTTTTTT. The full variable domain, in which reference TRBV18 and TRBJ2-2 provide the parts outside the CDR3, is NAGVMQNPRHLVRRRGQEARLRCSPMKGHSHVYWYRQLPEEGLKFMVYLQKENIIDESGMPKERFSAEFPKEGPSILRIQQVVRGDSAAYFCASSPLGRGRPGELFFGEGSRLTVL.

This chain connects TRBV7-2 to TRBJ2-3; D is uncertain. V lost 1 base and J 4 bases, leaving 12 bases between the germline ends. There are 15 residues in the CDR3. Germline V gene lookup returns CDR1 SGHTA and CDR2 FQGNSA. DNA of the CDR3: TGTGCCAGCAGCTTAGTACGTTTGAGCGCAGATACGCAGTATTTT. This translates into CASSLVRLSADTQYF.

Remarks on this clone: Additional DNA sequences in this sample encode the identical CDR3. The chain links TRBV2 to TRBJ2-1, with D possibly TRBD1 on 6 matching bases. CDR3 length equals 15 residues. Germline V gene sequence: CDR1 SNHLY, CDR2 FYNNEI. The ends were cut back, 1 base at V and 2 bases at J, with 9 bases in the middle. In DNA, the CDR3 is TGTGCCAGCAGTGAAGAGGGGGTACCCTACAATGAGCAGTTCTTC. This codes for CASSEEGVPYNEQFF.

The rearrangement uses TRBV6-1 and TRBJ2-2; D unresolved. Germline V gene sequence: CDR1 MNHNS, CDR2 SASEGT. The CDR3 is 14 amino acids. V lost 2 bases and J lost 8, with 12 bases in between. As DNA, the CDR3 is TGTGCCAGCAGTGAATCTCCTAGTGGGGGGGAGCTGTTTTTT. Amino acids: CASSESPSGGELFF.

The chain employs TRBV28 and TRBJ1-1, with a weak D call TRBD1 (5 bases). This CDR3 spans 13 amino acids. Germline CDR1 is MDHEN and CDR2 is SYDVKM. Trimming took off 3 bases at V and 10 bases at J, with 15 bases between the two ends. The CDR3 sequence: CASSFRGPGGAFF. In nucleotides, the CDR3 is TGTGCCAGCAGTTTCCGGGGTCCGGGGGGAGCTTTCTTT.

The V call is TRBV11-3, the J call TRBJ2-1; 10 positions agree with TRBD2. This CDR3 contains 14 residues. Trimming cost V 5 bases and J 4 bases; bases outside gene matches: 2. CDR1 is SGHNT and CDR2 is YENEEA in the germline V gene. CDR3 sequence (DNA): TGTGCCAGCAGCCCTAGCGGGGGTTACAATGAGCAGTTCTTC. Translation gives CASSPSGGYNEQFF. Full variable domain (missing parts from reference TRBV11-3 and TRBJ2-1): EAGVVQSPRYKIIEKKQPVAFWCNPISGHNTLYWYLQNLGQGPELLIRYENEEAVDDSQLPKDRFSAERLKGVDSTLKIQPAELGDSAVYLCASSPSGGYNEQFFGPGTRLTVL.

The chain recombines TRBV28 with TRBJ2-7; D may be TRBD1 (5 bases). CDR3 size: 14 residues. Germline CDR1 reads MDHEN; CDR2 reads SYDVKM. Trimming left V 6 bases short and J 4 bases short, with 16 bases between. CDR3 bases: TGTGCCAGCAGGAACCAGGGATCTCGATACGAGCAGTACTTC. It codes for CASRNQGSRYEQYF.

The V and J genes are TRBV5-8 and TRBJ2-2; TRBD1 matches 9 bases. Germline V lookup: CDR1 SGHTS, CDR2 YDEGEE. V shed 1 base, J shed 3 bases, and the junction held 1 base outside the gene matches. The CDR3 covers 15 residues. In DNA form, the CDR3 reads TGTGCCAGCAGCTTGAGGGACAGGGACACCGGGGAGCTGTTTTTT. This codes for CASSLRDRDTGELFF.

The rearrangement links TRBV28 to TRBJ1-4, with a possible D match to TRBD1 (5 bases). Germline V lookup: CDR1 MDHEN, CDR2 SYDVKM. V was cut by 3 bases and J by 5 bases, with 13 bases left in between. The CDR3 is 15 residues long. CDR3 DNA: TGTGCCAGCAGTTTCCCCGGGGGGAGGAATGAAAAACTGTTTTTT. This encodes CASSFPGGRNEKLFF.

The V gene is TRBV27, the J gene TRBJ1-5; the match to TRBD1 covers 9 bases. The CDR3 spans 14 residues. Germline CDR1 is MNHEY and CDR2 is SMNVEV (reference sequence). The V and J ends lost 6 bases and 7 bases, in that order; junction bases with no gene match: 7. The CDR3 nucleotides read TGTGCCAGCAGCCCGACAGGGGGAGGACAGCCCCAGCATTTT. It translates to CASSPTGGGQPQHF.

This CDR3 is CASSLERSYMNTEAFF. Written as DNA, the CDR3 is TGTGCCAGCAGCTTGGAACGGTCATATATGAACACTGAAGCTTTCTTT. The V gene is TRBV5-4, the J gene TRBJ1-1; D ambiguous. V dropped 0 bases and J dropped 0 bases, with 12 bases sitting between them. This CDR3 region has 16 residues. The V gene's germline CDR1 is SGHNT and CDR2 YYREEE (reference sequence).

V and J are TRBV18 and TRBJ2-7; 10 bases fit TRBD2. This CDR3 spans 15 amino acids. Germline V gene lookup returns CDR1 KGHSH and CDR2 LQKENI. V shed 4 bases, J shed 6 bases, and the junction held 9 bases outside the gene matches. For the CDR3, the DNA is TGTGCCAGCTCACTTTCAGCGGGAGGGCCACGCGAGCAGTACTTC. Its protein product is CASSLSAGGPREQYF.

The chain employs TRBV2 and TRBJ1-2, with 7 bases identical to TRBD1. The trim removed 2 bases at V and 10 bases at J, leaving 10 bases unmatched. The CDR3 has 14 amino acids. Germline V gene sequence: CDR1 SNHLY, CDR2 FYNNEI. The CDR3 region is CASSELGQGVPYTF. CDR3 bases: TGTGCCAGCAGTGAATTAGGGCAGGGGGTCCCCTACACCTTC.

The CDR3 DNA reads TGTGCCAGCAGTGAAAGAGAGTATTGGAACTATGGCTACACCTTC. It translates to CASSEREYWNYGYTF. The chain has TRBV2 and TRBJ1-2; D ambiguous. This CDR3 comprises 15 residues. CDR1 and CDR2 from the germline V gene are SNHLY and FYNNEI. Trimming took 2 bases from V and 2 from J, leaving 12 bases between them.

The V call is TRBV28, the J call TRBJ1-5, with D unclear. Germline V gene lookup returns CDR1 MDHEN and CDR2 SYDVKM. V shed 5 bases and J shed 9 bases, with 17 bases lying between them. The CDR3 runs to 14 residues. The CDR3, as DNA: TGTGCCAGCAGTCCCGGGATCCAGATACGGCCCCAGCATTTT. The encoded protein is CASSPGIQIRPQHF.

V usage is TRBV19 and J usage is TRBJ1-4; TRBD1 agrees at 8 bases. CDR1 is LNHDA and CDR2 is SQIVND in the germline V gene (reference sequence). Losses at the gene ends were 4 bases for V and 6 bases for J; bases not matched to a gene: 7. This CDR3 region has 15 residues. The CDR3 sequence: CASSTLTGDDEKLFF. The CDR3 nucleotides read TGTGCCAGTAGTACCCTGACAGGGGATGATGAAAAACTGTTTTTT.

This clone was picked up a small number of times. The V gene is TRBV13, the J gene TRBJ2-7; D is unclear. V dropped 0 bases and J dropped 0 bases, with 9 bases sitting between them. The CDR3 extends over 15 amino acids. CDR1 is PRHDT, CDR2 FYEKMQ, per germline (reference sequence). The CDR3 loop reads CASSLGISSSYEQYF. CDR3 in DNA: TGTGCCAGCAGCTTAGGGATCTCCAGCTCCTACGAGCAGTACTTC.

The rearrangement joins TRBV15 to TRBJ1-1; weak D call: TRBD1 (5 bases). The CDR3 loop spans 14 amino acids. The V end lost 6 bases, the J end lost 0 bases, and 11 bases lay between the germline ends. Germline CDR1 LNHNV, CDR2 YYDKDF (reference sequence). This CDR3 reads CATSGGYMNTEAFF. DNA of the CDR3: TGTGCCACCAGTGGGGGGTACATGAACACTGAAGCTTTCTTT.

V gene TRBV7-2 combines with J gene TRBJ2-7; tentative D call: TRBD1 (6 bases). CDR1 is SGHTA and CDR2 is FQGNSA in the germline V gene. This CDR3 contains 13 residues. The germline V and J ends were trimmed by 5 bases and 5 bases, with 13 bases remaining between them. This CDR3 is CASSTQTGHEQYF. In DNA form, the CDR3 reads TGTGCCAGCAGCACCCAGACAGGACACGAGCAGTACTTC.

V gene TRBV5-1 combines with J gene TRBJ1-1; D not resolved. Germline values: CDR1 SGHRS, CDR2 YFSETQ. The V and J ends lost 0 bases and 5 bases respectively, with 8 bases between them. This CDR3 is 13 amino acids long. CDR3 nucleotide sequence: TGCGCCAGCAGCTTGGTGAGTGGTACTGAAGCTTTCTTT. As protein: CASSLVSGTEAFF.

The chain is built from TRBV6-1 and TRBJ1-3; D uncertain. The CDR3 sequence is 13 residues long. Germline CDR1 reads MNHNS; CDR2 reads SASEGT. V was cut by 1 base and J by 4 bases, with 5 bases left in between. Here the CDR3 reads CASSEGGGNTIYF. The DNA for the CDR3 is TGTGCCAGCAGTGAAGGCGGCGGAAACACCATATATTTT.

The chain has TRBV19 and TRBJ2-3, with D perhaps matching TRBD2 (6 bases). CDR1 LNHDA and CDR2 SQIVND come from the germline V gene (reference sequence). The CDR3 has 15 amino acids. V was shortened by 3 bases and J by 3 bases, with 13 bases between the two germline ends. Here the CDR3 reads CASSIVPGVTDTQYF. DNA for the CDR3: TGTGCCAGTAGTATCGTACCGGGAGTTACAGATACGCAGTATTTT.

This rearrangement joins TRBV9 to TRBJ1-2; D is possibly TRBD1 (6 bases). The CDR3 has 15 amino acids. V lost 3 bases and J lost 4, with 16 bases in between. Germline V gene sequence: CDR1 SGDLS, CDR2 YYNGEE. The CDR3 DNA sequence: TGTGCCAGCAGCGAGATTGACAGGCCACGCTATGGCTACACCTTC. Encoded protein: CASSEIDRPRYGYTF.

A single count supports this clone. The chain uses TRBV5-5 and TRBJ2-5; a weak D match, TRBD1 (7 bases). Germline CDR1 and CDR2: SGHKS and YYEKEE (reference sequence). CDR3 length: 16 residues. V lost 1 base, J lost 11 bases, and 24 bases lay in between. The chain's CDR3 is CASSLTEGRQGGSQYF. In DNA form, the CDR3 reads TGTGCCAGCAGCTTGACGGAGGGTCGACAGGGAGGATCTCAGTACTTC.

This clone was picked up a small number of times. The V and J genes are TRBV23-1 and TRBJ1-5; 10 bases are shared with TRBD1. TRBV23-1 qualifies as an ORF whose function is uncertain. CDR3 length: 19 amino acids. The trim removed 8 bases at V and 0 bases at J, leaving 16 bases unmatched. CDR3: CASATGGAGNLHSNQPQHF. The CDR3 region has the DNA TGCGCCAGCGCGACAGGGGGCGCAGGGAACTTACATAGCAATCAGCCCCAGCATTTT.